The subject of this entry is one T cell receptor beta chain. CDR1 is MDHEN, CDR2 SYDVKM, per germline. The CDR3 loop spans 14 amino acids. Trimming left V 0 bases short and J 1 base short, with 6 bases between. Despite likely unrecorded immune exposures, the donors were nominally healthy at the time of sampling. The data were obtained in a study of cytomegalovirus exposure and HLA in healthy donors. Amplification used 60 Vbeta primers and 13 Jbeta primers. Only in-frame clones appear in the TCRdb table, and some are missing; sequencing was by immunoSEQ multiplex PCR. The data contain about 160,000 clones, roughly two thirds of them singletons.

The receptor was isolated from a young woman in good health and CMV-seronegative. The sequencing input was PBMCs. The chain carries TRBV28 and TRBJ2-5; D not resolved. CDR3 coding DNA: TGTGCCAGCAGTTTATGGCCCAGCCAAGAGACCCAGTACTTC. Protein: CASSLWPSQETQYF.